The sequence of this TCR beta chain was determined in a study of OX40 agonist ivuxolimab in advanced cancers. This CDR3 is built from 14 residues. V lost 5 bases, J lost 4 bases, and 12 bases lay in between. CDR1 is SGHRS and CDR2 is YFSETQ in the germline V gene. Using immunoSEQ multiplex PCR, the repertoire was profiled, and TCRdb retains in-frame clones only, with some absent. The sample lists approximately 91,000 clones, roughly 85% seen once, with about 2% in the top ten. This TCR was recovered from an adult with an advanced solid tumor such as melanoma, head and neck, liver or kidney cancer. The sequencing here drew on CD4+ or CD8+ T cells sorted from blood, taken in a trial of the OX40 agonist ivuxolimab. This chain links TRBV5-1 with TRBJ2-2; D is undetermined. As DNA, the CDR3 is TGCGCCAGCAGTACGCCACAACTCACCGGGGAGCTGTTTTTT. It yields the protein CASSTPQLTGELFF.